This record concerns one TCR beta chain sequence. The sample originates from a study of blood T cell repertoires in COVID-19. Study-wide background: Material from acute and convalescent COVID-19 was sourced from the United States, Italy and Spain. In each case, the material was cDNA or gDNA derived from T cells, B-cell-depleted T cells, or PBMCs.

In the study's own analysis: Reference gene primers were amplified, and this amplification served to estimate nucleated cell counts. This table comes from immunoSEQ multiplex PCR, and its TCRdb copy is limited to in-frame clones, with some not included. The V and J calls and clone size come from that table; D and trimming were worked out from the DNA. This sample has about 200,000 clones, with approximately 85% found just once. Per germline, CDR1 MNHEY and CDR2 SMNVEV (reference sequence). This CDR3 is 16 amino acids long. V gave up 6 bases and J gave up 4 bases; unmatched junction bases: 14. This receptor was identified in a man aged 55 to 70 with acute or convalescent COVID-19. The chain carries TRBV27 and TRBJ1-2; 7 bases agree with TRBD1. Sequenced sample: peripheral blood. CDR3 amino acids: CASSGPRQGAGYGYTF. The CDR3 region has the DNA TGTGCCAGCAGCGGCCCGCGACAGGGAGCGGGCTATGGCTACACCTTC.